A selection of T cell receptor beta chains follows, all from one sample in a study of CD4 T cells in relation to SARS-CoV-2 and coronaviruses. Clones were read by immunoSEQ multiplex PCR, and TCRdb kept only the in-frame ones, dropping some. The repertoire includes 65,000 or so clones, around 93% of them detected once, and around 0.13% sits in the top ten. The sequencing sample was made of naive CD4+ T cells from PBMCs. The receptor source for this set is a human donor in good health. Both conserved end residues are part of each CDR3. A D gene is named only where the DNA matches it firmly. Rows may omit the clone size; those that give it use once, few, many or a size class.

j_gene	d_gene	v_gene	abundance	CDR3aa	CDR3nt
TRBJ2-1	TRBD2	TRBV4-2	NA	CASSQGGLAPNEQFF	TGTGCCAGCAGCCAAGGGGGACTAGCCCCCAATGAGCAGTTCTTC
TRBJ1-1	NA	TRBV27	NA	CASSRRAEMNTEAFF	TGTGCCAGCAGCCGCCGGGCAGAAATGAACACTGAAGCTTTCTTT
TRBJ2-1	TRBD2	TRBV4-1	once	CASGIAGAYNEQFF	TGCGCCAGCGGTATAGCGGGAGCCTACAATGAGCAGTTCTTC
TRBJ2-7	NA	TRBV20-1	NA	CSASVSGVAYEQYF	TGCAGTGCTAGTGTTTCGGGAGTGGCCTACGAGCAGTACTTC
TRBJ2-1	TRBD2	TRBV7-3	NA	CASSPRDYHGPFF	TGTGCCAGCAGCCCCCGGGACTATCACGGCCCGTTCTTC
TRBJ2-1	TRBD1	TRBV5-1	NA	CASSVAPTGSGLSEQFF	TGCGCCAGCAGCGTCGCCCCGACAGGGAGTGGTCTTAGTGAGCAGTTCTTC
TRBJ2-7	TRBD2	TRBV7-9	NA	CASSAPGLAGYEQYF	TGTGCCAGCAGCGCCCCGGGACTAGCGGGCTACGAGCAGTACTTC
TRBJ1-5	TRBD1	TRBV18	once	CASSSDRGLNQPQHF	TGTGCCAGCTCATCTGACAGGGGGCTCAATCAGCCCCAGCATTTT
TRBJ2-5	NA	TRBV18	NA	CASSPQPRLETQYF	TGTGCCAGCTCACCACAGCCCAGACTAGAGACCCAGTACTTC
TRBJ2-7	TRBD2	TRBV24-1	NA	CATSDPTSGRPNEQYF	TGTGCCACCAGTGACCCGACTAGCGGGAGGCCTAACGAGCAGTACTTC
TRBJ2-1	TRBD2	TRBV11-2	NA	CASSFTSGKAEQFF	TGTGCCAGCAGCTTTACTAGCGGGAAGGCTGAGCAGTTCTTC
TRBJ1-5	NA	TRBV28	NA	CASSLGLHNQPQHF	TGTGCCAGCAGTTTGGGCCTTCATAATCAGCCCCAGCATTTT
TRBJ2-7	NA	TRBV4-1	once	CASSQDEGLWGSNPYEQYF	TGCGCCAGCAGCCAAGATGAAGGGTTGTGGGGGAGTAATCCCTACGAGCAGTACTTC
TRBJ1-4	NA	TRBV13	NA	CASSSRRPLYNEKLFF	TGTGCCAGCAGCTCACGTCGACCCTTATATAATGAAAAACTGTTTTTT
TRBJ1-1	NA	TRBV3-1/TRBV3-2	few	CASSQHGGNPGTEAFF	TGTGCCAGCAGCCAACATGGGGGGAACCCTGGTACTGAAGCTTTCTTT
TRBJ1-6	TRBD1	TRBV2	NA	CASSATGGESYNSPLHF	TGTGCCAGCAGCGCCACAGGGGGCGAGTCCTATAATTCACCCCTCCACTTT
TRBJ2-5	NA	TRBV1	NA	CTSSQDPQRELLETQYF	TGCACCAGCAGCCAAGATCCCCAGCGGGAGTTGCTTGAGACCCAGTACTTC
TRBJ2-1	TRBD1	TRBV18	NA	CASSPQTGNNEQFF	TGTGCCAGCTCACCGCAGACAGGGAACAATGAGCAGTTCTTC
TRBJ2-3	TRBD2	TRBV7-9	NA	CASSSRTSGTSDTQYF	TGTGCCAGCAGCTCCAGGACTAGCGGGACCTCAGATACGCAGTATTTT
TRBJ2-5	NA	TRBV19	NA	CASTGGGETQYF	TGTGCCAGTACTGGGGGAGGAGAGACCCAGTACTTC
TRBJ1-4	NA	TRBV6-1	once	CASSEVGVYEKLFF	TGTGCCAGCAGTGAAGTAGGGGTTTATGAAAAACTGTTTTTT
TRBJ1-6	NA	TRBV7-9	NA	CASSLGGGPGSSPLHF	TGTGCCAGCAGCTTAGGTGGTGGGCCAGGGAGCTCACCCCTCCACTTT
TRBJ2-3	TRBD2	TRBV29-1	NA	CSGTGGGTDTQYF	TGCAGCGGAACGGGGGGGGGAACAGATACGCAGTATTTT
TRBJ2-6	TRBD2	TRBV5-1	NA	CASSLDVLAGAGANVLTF	TGCGCCAGCAGCTTGGATGTACTAGCGGGAGCCGGGGCCAACGTCCTGACTTTC
TRBJ2-7	NA	TRBV25-1	once	CASGRTDAYEQYF	TGTGCCAGCGGGAGGACAGACGCCTACGAGCAGTACTTC
TRBJ2-1	NA	TRBV4-1	NA	CASSQDLRQGSSYNEQFF	TGCGCCAGCAGCCAAGATCTGAGGCAGGGTAGCTCCTACAATGAGCAGTTCTTC
TRBJ1-4	NA	TRBV3-1/TRBV3-2	NA	CASSQDNLSTNEKLFF	TGTGCCAGCAGCCAAGATAATTTATCAACTAATGAAAAACTGTTTTTT
TRBJ2-1	TRBD1	TRBV24-1	NA	CATSDPDRGPTYNEQFF	TGTGCCACCAGTGATCCTGACAGGGGGCCTACCTACAATGAGCAGTTCTTC
TRBJ2-1	NA	TRBV11-3	NA	CASSKYNEQFF	TGTGCCAGCAGCAAGTACAATGAGCAGTTCTTC
TRBJ2-2	NA	TRBV5-6	NA	CASSLWVGVNTGELFF	TGTGCCAGCAGCTTGTGGGTAGGAGTTAACACCGGGGAGCTGTTTTTT
TRBJ1-3	NA	TRBV5-1	NA	CASSLLSGTHFSGNTIYF	TGCGCCAGCAGCTTGTTAAGCGGGACCCACTTCTCTGGAAACACCATATATTTT
TRBJ1-1	TRBD1	TRBV7-9	once	CASSLARGQNTEAFF	TGTGCCAGCAGCTTAGCTAGGGGGCAGAACACTGAAGCTTTCTTT
TRBJ2-1	NA	TRBV7-2	NA	CASSFRQTNNEQFF	TGTGCCAGCAGCTTCCGACAGACGAACAATGAGCAGTTCTTC
TRBJ2-5	TRBD1	TRBV19	NA	CASSSPGQGKETQYF	TGTGCCAGTAGCTCACCGGGACAGGGTAAAGAGACCCAGTACTTC
TRBJ2-2	NA	TRBV27	NA	CASCGSARNTGELFF	TGTGCCAGCTGTGGGAGTGCAAGGAACACCGGGGAGCTGTTTTTT
TRBJ2-7	NA	TRBV7-9	NA	CASSLAQGPMSEQYF	TGTGCCAGCAGCTTAGCCCAGGGGCCGATGAGCGAGCAGTACTTC
TRBJ1-5	NA	TRBV5-1	NA	CASSLQGGNQPQHF	TGCGCCAGCAGCTTGCAAGGAGGAAATCAGCCCCAGCATTTT
TRBJ2-7	NA	TRBV7-9	NA	CASSYPPLRGLSPSEQYF	TGTGCCAGCAGCTACCCCCCCTTGAGAGGACTGTCTCCTTCCGAGCAGTACTTC
TRBJ1-5	NA	TRBV6-5	NA	CASSYGQNNQPQHF	TGTGCCAGCAGTTACGGACAAAACAATCAGCCCCAGCATTTT
TRBJ2-1	NA	TRBV5-1	once	CASSSGVRDSNYNEQFF	TGCGCCAGCAGCTCTGGTGTCCGGGACTCTAATTACAATGAGCAGTTCTTC
TRBJ1-5	TRBD1	TRBV6-1	NA	CASSASGTGGSNQPQHF	TGTGCCAGCAGTGCCTCCGGGACAGGGGGTAGCAATCAGCCCCAGCATTTT
TRBJ2-7	NA	TRBV18	NA	CASSPQGLEYEQYF	TGTGCCAGCTCACCACAGGGTCTGGAGTACGAGCAGTACTTC
TRBJ2-7	NA	TRBV27	NA	CASRAVGGRSYEQYF	TGTGCCAGCAGGGCGGTTGGTGGGAGGTCCTACGAGCAGTACTTC
TRBJ2-3	NA	TRBV28	NA	CAAQGTAHSTDTQYF	TGTGCCGCCCAGGGGACCGCTCACTCCACAGATACGCAGTATTTT
TRBJ1-2	NA	TRBV23-1	NA	CASSPDFSDGRVNGYTF	TGCGCCAGCAGTCCAGATTTCAGCGACGGAAGGGTTAATGGCTACACCTTC
TRBJ2-5	NA	TRBV6-1	NA	CASSEARRGDTGETQYF	TGTGCCAGCAGTGAAGCGAGGCGTGGTGACACGGGGGAGACCCAGTACTTC
TRBJ1-5	NA	TRBV2	NA	CASGRDGDHQPQHF	TGTGCCAGCGGCCGGGACGGGGACCATCAGCCCCAGCATTTT
TRBJ1-1	NA	TRBV5-6	NA	CASSANGGWANTEAFF	TGTGCCAGCAGCGCTAATGGGGGCTGGGCGAACACTGAAGCTTTCTTT